Shown below are 6 T cell receptor beta chains from a single sample sequenced in a study of long-term antiretroviral therapy in people with HIV. immunoSEQ v3.0 was run at survey level. Generated by immunoSEQ multiplex PCR, the TCRdb table keeps only in-frame clones and is missing some. The sample shows roughly 25,000 clones, 93% of them seen only once. Sequencing used unsorted PBMCs, obtained 7.6 years after starting antiretroviral therapy. The receptors were gathered from a woman aged 40 to 49 with HIV.

This clone was recorded a few times. V is TRBV11-2 and J is TRBJ1-1; the D is unclear. Trimming removed 5 bases at V and 3 bases at J, with 13 bases between. Germline V gene data show CDR1 as SGHAT and CDR2 as FQNNGV. The CDR3 loop spans 14 amino acids. The CDR3 DNA follows: TGTGCCAGCAGCCCGGAATGGACTGACACTGAAGCTTTCTTT. This codes for CASSPEWTDTEAFF.

The chain couples TRBV30 to TRBJ1-5, with TRBD1 matching over 8 bases. Germline V CDR1 and CDR2: GTSNPN, SVGIG (reference sequence). The junction had 4 bases not matched to a gene; V was cut back by 6 bases and J by 6 bases. This CDR3 comprises 12 residues. CDR3 loop: CACTGGGQPQHF. CDR3 DNA: TGTGCCTGTACAGGGGGAGGTCAGCCCCAGCATTTT. The full variable domain, with the rest looked up from reference TRBV30 and TRBJ1-5, is SQTIHQWPATLVQPVGSPLSLECTVEGTSNPNLYWYRQAAGRGLQLLFYSVGIGQISSEVPQNLSASRPQDRQFILSSKKLLLSDSGFYLCACTGGGQPQHFGDGTRLSIL.

For the CDR3, the DNA is TGTGCCAGCAGCTTAGGCCCCCCGACAGGGCTGCTTGACTATGGCTACACCTTC. This gives the protein CASSLGPPTGLLDYGYTF. J is TRBJ1-2 and V is TRBV7-9; 7 nucleotides align to TRBD1. The CDR3 runs to 18 residues. Germline V lookup: CDR1 SEHNR, CDR2 FQNEAQ (reference sequence). The V segment lost 1 base and the J segment 3 bases; nucleotides outside the gene matches: 14.

This sequence joins TRBV6-1 and TRBJ1-6; D gene unclear. The CDR3 has 14 amino acids. Trimming shortened V by 0 bases and J by 8 bases, and 8 bases separated the two germline ends. Germline CDR1 MNHNS, CDR2 SASEGT. The CDR3, as DNA: TGTGCCAGCAGTGAAGCGCGGTACGATTCACCCCTCCACTTT. It is translated as CASSEARYDSPLHF.

The chain is built from TRBV29-1 and TRBJ2-2, with D tentatively TRBD1 (8 bases). The germline gives CDR1 SQVTM, CDR2 ANQGSEA. The CDR3 runs 14 residues. V lost 5 bases and J lost 5, with 15 bases in between. Written as DNA, the CDR3 is TGCAGCGTTCGCGGACAGGGAGGGACCGGGGAGCTGTTTTTT. It translates to CSVRGQGGTGELFF.

The genes are TRBV19 and TRBJ1-5, with D perhaps TRBD1 (6 bases). V gave up 5 bases and J gave up 2 bases, with 22 bases separating them. CDR1 and CDR2 (germline): LNHDA, SQIVND (reference sequence). This CDR3 is 18 amino acids long. CDR3 residues: CASSPSGGQRRGNQPQHF. CDR3 nucleotides: TGTGCCAGTAGTCCATCGGGGGGGCAGCGTAGGGGCAATCAGCCCCAGCATTTT.